Presented here are 4 T cell receptor beta chains from one specimen sequenced in a study of cytotoxic CD8 clonotypes in ibrutinib-treated CLL. TCRdb keeps only in-frame clones here, not all; method: immunoSEQ multiplex PCR. The sample consists of fewer than 400,000 clones, roughly 70% of them appearing once. The material sequenced was PBMCs, taken after 36 months of ibrutinib treatment. The receptors originated from a human donor with chronic lymphocytic leukemia.

Points on this clone: Relative to the germline gene, one junction end is altered; a read error may explain this. The CDR3, as DNA: TGTGCTAGCAGCTTATCGACTAGCGGGAGCTCCTACGAGCAGTACTTC. It codes for CASSLSTSGSSYEQYF. This chain uses TRBV7-9 with TRBJ2-7, with 12 bases aligning to TRBD2. CDR1 and CDR2 from the germline V gene are SEHNR and FQNEAQ (reference sequence). The length of the CDR3 is 16 residues.

This clone was seen a single time. The chain employs TRBV4-3 and TRBJ1-2, with D perhaps TRBD1 (6 bases). V was cut by 4 bases and J by 8 bases, with 17 bases left in between. The CDR3 sequence is 14 residues long. Germline CDR1 LGHNA, CDR2 YSLEER. CDR3 in amino acids: CASSPTRQGLGYTF. CDR3 in DNA: TGCGCCAGCAGCCCGACCAGGCAGGGGCTCGGCTACACCTTC.

The chain joins TRBV5-1 to TRBJ2-5; either TRBD1 or TRBD2 may fit D (6 bases each). V was shortened by 4 bases and J by 4 bases, with 14 bases between the two germline ends. The CDR3 contains 14 residues. Germline-derived CDR1 and CDR2 are SGHRS and YFSETQ. CDR3 loop: CASSPDSGAETQYF. The CDR3 DNA follows: TGCGCCAGCAGCCCGGACTCGGGGGCAGAGACCCAGTACTTC. Based on the CDR3 plus reference TRBV5-1 and TRBJ2-5, the full variable domain is KAGVTQTPRYLIKTRGQQVTLSCSPISGHRSVSWYQQTPGQGLQFLFEYFSETQRNKGNFPGRFSGRQFSNSRSEMNVSTLELGDSALYLCASSPDSGAETQYFGPGTRLLVL.

The V and J genes are TRBV7-9 and TRBJ1-1; no reliable D call. Deletions cut 7 bases from V and 1 base from J, with 7 bases between. This CDR3 is 12 amino acids long. Germline V gene lookup returns CDR1 SEHNR and CDR2 FQNEAQ (reference sequence). CDR3 residues: CASNPWNTEAFF. The CDR3 coding sequence is TGTGCCAGCAACCCTTGGAACACTGAAGCTTTCTTT.